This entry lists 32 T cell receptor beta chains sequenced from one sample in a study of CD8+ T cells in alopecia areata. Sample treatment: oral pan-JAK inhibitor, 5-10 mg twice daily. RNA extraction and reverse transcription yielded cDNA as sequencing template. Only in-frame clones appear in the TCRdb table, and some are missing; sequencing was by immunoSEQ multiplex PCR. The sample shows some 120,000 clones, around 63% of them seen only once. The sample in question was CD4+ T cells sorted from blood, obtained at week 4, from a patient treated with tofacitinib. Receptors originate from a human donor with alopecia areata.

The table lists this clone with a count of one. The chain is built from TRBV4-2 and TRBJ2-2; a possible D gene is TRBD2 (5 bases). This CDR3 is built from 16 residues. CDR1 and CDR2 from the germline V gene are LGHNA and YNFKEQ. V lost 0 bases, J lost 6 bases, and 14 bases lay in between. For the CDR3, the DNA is TGTGCCAGCAGCCAAGATGCTAGCCCCCAACCCGGGGAGCTGTTTTTT. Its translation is CASSQDASPQPGELFF.

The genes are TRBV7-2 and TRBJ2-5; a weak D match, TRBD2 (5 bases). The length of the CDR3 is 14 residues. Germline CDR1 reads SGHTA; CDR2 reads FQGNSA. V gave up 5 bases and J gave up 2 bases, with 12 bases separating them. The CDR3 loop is CASSPRRGQETQYF. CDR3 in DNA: TGTGCCAGCAGCCCGAGACGAGGGCAAGAGACCCAGTACTTC.

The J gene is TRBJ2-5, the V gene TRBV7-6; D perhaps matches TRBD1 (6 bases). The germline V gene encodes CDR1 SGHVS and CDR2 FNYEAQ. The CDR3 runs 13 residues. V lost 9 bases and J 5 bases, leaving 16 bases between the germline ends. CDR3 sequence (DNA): TGTGCCAGTGGCCAGGGGCTAGCCGAGACCCAGTACTTC. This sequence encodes CASGQGLAETQYF.

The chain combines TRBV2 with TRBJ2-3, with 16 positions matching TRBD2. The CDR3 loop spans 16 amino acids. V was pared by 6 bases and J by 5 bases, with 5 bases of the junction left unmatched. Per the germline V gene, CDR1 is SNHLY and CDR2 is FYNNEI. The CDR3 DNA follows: TGTGCCAGCAGCCCCGGGACTAGCGGGGGGGTAGATACGCAGTATTTT. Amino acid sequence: CASSPGTSGGVDTQYF. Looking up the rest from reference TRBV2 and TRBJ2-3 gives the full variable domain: EPEVTQTPSHQVTQMGQEVILRCVPISNHLYFYWYRQILGQKVEFLVSFYNNEISEKSEIFDDQFSVERPDGSNFTLKIRSTKLEDSAMYFCASSPGTSGGVDTQYFGPGTRLTVL.

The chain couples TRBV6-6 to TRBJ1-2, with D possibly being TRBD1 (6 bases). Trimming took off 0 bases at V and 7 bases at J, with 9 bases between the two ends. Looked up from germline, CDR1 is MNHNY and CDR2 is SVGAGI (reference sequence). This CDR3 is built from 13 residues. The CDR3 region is CASSYSQGSGYTF. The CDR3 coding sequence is TGTGCCAGCAGTTACTCCCAGGGGTCTGGCTACACCTTC.

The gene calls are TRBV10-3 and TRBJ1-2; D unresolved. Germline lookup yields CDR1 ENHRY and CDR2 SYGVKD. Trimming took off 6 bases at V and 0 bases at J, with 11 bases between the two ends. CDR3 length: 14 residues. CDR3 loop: CAIRDGSANYGYTF. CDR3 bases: TGTGCCATCAGGGACGGCAGCGCTAACTATGGCTACACCTTC.

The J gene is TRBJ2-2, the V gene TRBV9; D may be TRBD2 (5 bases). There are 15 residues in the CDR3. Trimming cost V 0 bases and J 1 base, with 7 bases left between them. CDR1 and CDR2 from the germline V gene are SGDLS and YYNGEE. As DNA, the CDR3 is TGTGCCAGCAGCGTAGATGCGGGGAACACCGGGGAGCTGTTTTTT. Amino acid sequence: CASSVDAGNTGELFF.

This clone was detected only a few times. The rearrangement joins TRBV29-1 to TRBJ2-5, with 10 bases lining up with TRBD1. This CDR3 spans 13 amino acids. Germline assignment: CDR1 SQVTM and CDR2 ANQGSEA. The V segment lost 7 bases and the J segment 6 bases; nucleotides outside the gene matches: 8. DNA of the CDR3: TGCAGCGCCGGGACAGGGGACGAAAAGACCCAGTACTTC. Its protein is CSAGTGDEKTQYF.

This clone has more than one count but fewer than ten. CDR3 DNA: TGCGCCAGCAGCCCGCCGGGACAGTCCTACGAGCAGTACTTC. It translates to CASSPPGQSYEQYF. The chain recombines TRBV4-1 with TRBJ2-7; 7 bases map to TRBD1. V dropped 4 bases and J dropped 1; count of bases not matched to a gene: 4. The CDR3 contains 14 residues. The germline gives CDR1 MGHRA, CDR2 YSYEKL.

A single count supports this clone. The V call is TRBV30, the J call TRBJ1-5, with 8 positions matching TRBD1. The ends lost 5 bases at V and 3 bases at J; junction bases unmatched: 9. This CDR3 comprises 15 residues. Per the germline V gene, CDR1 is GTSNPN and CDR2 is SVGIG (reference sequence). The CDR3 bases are TGTGCCTGGGGCAGGGGGCCCCACTTCAATCAGCCCCAGCATTTT. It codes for CAWGRGPHFNQPQHF.

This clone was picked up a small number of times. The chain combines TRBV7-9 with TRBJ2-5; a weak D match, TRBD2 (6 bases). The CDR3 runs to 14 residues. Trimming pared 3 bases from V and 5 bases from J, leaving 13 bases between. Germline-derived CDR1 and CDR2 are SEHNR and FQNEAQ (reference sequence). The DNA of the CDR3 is TGTGCCAGCAGCTTTGGAGGGTGGAGCGAGACCCAGTACTTC. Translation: CASSFGGWSETQYF.

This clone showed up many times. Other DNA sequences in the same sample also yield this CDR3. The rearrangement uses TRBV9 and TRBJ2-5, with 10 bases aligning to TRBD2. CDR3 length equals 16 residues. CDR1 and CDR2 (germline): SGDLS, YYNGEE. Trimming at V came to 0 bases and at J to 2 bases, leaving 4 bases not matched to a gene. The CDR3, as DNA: TGTGCCAGCAGCGTAGTCGCTAGCGGGGGTCAAGAGACCCAGTACTTC. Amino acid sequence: CASSVVASGGQETQYF.

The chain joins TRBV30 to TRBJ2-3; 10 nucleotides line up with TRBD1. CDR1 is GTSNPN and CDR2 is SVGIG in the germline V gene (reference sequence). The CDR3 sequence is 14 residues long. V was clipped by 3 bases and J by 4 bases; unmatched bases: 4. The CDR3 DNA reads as TGTGCCTGGAGCTCCGGGACAGGGGCAGATACGCAGTATTTT. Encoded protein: CAWSSGTGADTQYF.

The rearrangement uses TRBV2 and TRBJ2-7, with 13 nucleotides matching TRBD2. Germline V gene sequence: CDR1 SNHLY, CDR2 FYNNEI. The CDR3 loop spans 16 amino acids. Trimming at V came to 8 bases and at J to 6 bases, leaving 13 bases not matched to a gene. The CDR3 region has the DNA TGTGCCAGCGGAGGAACGACTAGCGGGAGGACAGTCGAGCAGTACTTC. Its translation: CASGGTTSGRTVEQYF. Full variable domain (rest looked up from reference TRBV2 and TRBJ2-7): EPEVTQTPSHQVTQMGQEVILRCVPISNHLYFYWYRQILGQKVEFLVSFYNNEISEKSEIFDDQFSVERPDGSNFTLKIRSTKLEDSAMYFCASGGTTSGRTVEQYFGPGTRLTVT.

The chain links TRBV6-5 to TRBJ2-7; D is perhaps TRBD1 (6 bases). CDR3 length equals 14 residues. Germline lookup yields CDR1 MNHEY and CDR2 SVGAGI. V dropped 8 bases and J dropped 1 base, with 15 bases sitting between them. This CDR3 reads CASRGQIGSYEQYF. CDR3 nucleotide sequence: TGTGCCAGCCGAGGACAGATCGGGTCCTACGAGCAGTACTTC.

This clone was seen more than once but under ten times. CDR3 protein: CSVRRSSGNTIYF. The CDR3 nucleotides are TGCAGCGTTAGGCGTAGCTCTGGAAACACCATATATTTT. This sequence joins TRBV29-1 and TRBJ1-3; no clear D. V lost 5 bases, J lost 0 bases, and 8 bases lay in between. The CDR3 runs to 13 residues. Germline assignment: CDR1 SQVTM and CDR2 ANQGSEA.

As DNA, the CDR3 is TGCAGCGTTGGCACAGGGCGGGCTGAGACCCAGTACTTC. Translation gives CSVGTGRAETQYF. The chain links TRBV29-1 to TRBJ2-5, with D perhaps matching TRBD1 (6 bases). Germline V gives CDR1 SQVTM, CDR2 ANQGSEA. The CDR3 totals 13 residues. V shed 4 bases and J shed 5 bases, with 14 bases lying between them.

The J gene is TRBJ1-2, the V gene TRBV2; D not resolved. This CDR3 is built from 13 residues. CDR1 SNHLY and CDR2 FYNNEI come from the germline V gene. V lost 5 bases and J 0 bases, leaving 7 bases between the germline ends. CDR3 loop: CASSFVSNYGYTF. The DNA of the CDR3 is TGTGCCAGCAGTTTCGTATCTAACTATGGCTACACCTTC. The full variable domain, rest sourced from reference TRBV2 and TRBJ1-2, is EPEVTQTPSHQVTQMGQEVILRCVPISNHLYFYWYRQILGQKVEFLVSFYNNEISEKSEIFDDQFSVERPDGSNFTLKIRSTKLEDSAMYFCASSFVSNYGYTFGSGTRLTVV.

CDR3: CSVWRTDTQYF. The CDR3 DNA sequence: TGCAGCGTTTGGCGCACAGATACGCAGTATTTT. The V gene is TRBV29-1, the J gene TRBJ2-3; unclear D gene. There are 11 residues in the CDR3. Looked up from germline, CDR1 is SQVTM and CDR2 is ANQGSEA. V was trimmed by 5 bases and J by 1 base, leaving 4 bases between them.

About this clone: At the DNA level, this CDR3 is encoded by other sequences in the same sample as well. The CDR3 region has the DNA TGCGCCAGCAGTAGGGGTAGCACAGATACGCAGTATTTT. It specifies CASSRGSTDTQYF. The rearrangement uses TRBV5-1 and TRBJ2-3; D is possibly TRBD1 (5 bases). Trimming removed 5 bases from V and 0 bases from J, with 7 bases in between. Germline-derived CDR1 and CDR2 are SGHRS and YFSETQ. CDR3 length equals 13 residues.

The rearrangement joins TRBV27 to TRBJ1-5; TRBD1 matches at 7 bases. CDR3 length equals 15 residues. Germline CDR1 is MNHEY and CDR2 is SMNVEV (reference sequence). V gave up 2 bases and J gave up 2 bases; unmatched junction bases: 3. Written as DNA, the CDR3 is TGTGCCAGCAGTTTAGGACAGGCAGGCAATCAGCCCCAGCATTTT. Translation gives CASSLGQAGNQPQHF.

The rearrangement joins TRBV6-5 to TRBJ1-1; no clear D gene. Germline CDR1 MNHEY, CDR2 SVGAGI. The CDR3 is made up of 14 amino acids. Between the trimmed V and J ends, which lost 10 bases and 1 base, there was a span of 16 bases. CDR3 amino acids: CAITDGWANTEAFF. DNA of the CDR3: TGTGCCATAACCGACGGGTGGGCGAACACTGAAGCTTTCTTT.

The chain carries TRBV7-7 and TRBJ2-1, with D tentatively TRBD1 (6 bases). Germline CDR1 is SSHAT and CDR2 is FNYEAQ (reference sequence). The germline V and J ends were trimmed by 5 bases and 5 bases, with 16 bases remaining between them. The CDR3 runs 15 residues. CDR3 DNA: TGTGCCAGCAGCCCCGGGTTGGGGGCCCACAATGAGCAGTTCTTC. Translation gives CASSPGLGAHNEQFF.

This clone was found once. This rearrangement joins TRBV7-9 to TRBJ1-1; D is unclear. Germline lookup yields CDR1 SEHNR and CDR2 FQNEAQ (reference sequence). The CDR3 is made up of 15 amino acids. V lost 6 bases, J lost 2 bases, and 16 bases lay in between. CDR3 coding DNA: TGTGCCAGCAGTCTAGCTGAGGCGGCAAACACTGAAGCTTTCTTT. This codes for CASSLAEAANTEAFF.

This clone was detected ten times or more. CDR3 loop: CASSGGVYGYTF. The DNA of the CDR3 is TGTGCCAGCAGTGGGGGGGTCTATGGCTACACCTTC. The gene calls are TRBV2 and TRBJ1-2; possibly TRBD1 for D (5 bases). Germline CDR1 and CDR2: SNHLY and FYNNEI. Trimming shortened V by 4 bases and J by 4 bases, and 7 bases separated the two germline ends. This CDR3 comprises 12 residues.

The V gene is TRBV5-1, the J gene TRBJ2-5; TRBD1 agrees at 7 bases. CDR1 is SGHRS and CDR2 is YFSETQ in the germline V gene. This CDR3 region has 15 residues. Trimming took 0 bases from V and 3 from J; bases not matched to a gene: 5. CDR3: CASSLGTTGKETQYF. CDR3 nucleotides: TGCGCCAGCAGCTTGGGGACGACAGGGAAAGAGACCCAGTACTTC.

CDR3 protein: CASSSADGSTDTQYF. The CDR3 region has the DNA TGCGCCAGCAGCTCCGCAGATGGTAGCACAGATACGCAGTATTTT. The chain uses TRBV5-1 and TRBJ2-3, with D hard to call. Trimming took 3 bases from V and 0 from J, leaving 11 bases between them. Germline CDR1 and CDR2: SGHRS and YFSETQ. The CDR3 contains 15 residues.

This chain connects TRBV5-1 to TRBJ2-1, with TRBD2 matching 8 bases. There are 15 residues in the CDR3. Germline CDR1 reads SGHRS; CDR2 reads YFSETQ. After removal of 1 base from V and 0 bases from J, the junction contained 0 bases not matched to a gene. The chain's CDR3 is CASSLSGSSYNEQFF. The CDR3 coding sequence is TGCGCCAGCAGCTTGAGCGGGAGCTCCTACAATGAGCAGTTCTTC.

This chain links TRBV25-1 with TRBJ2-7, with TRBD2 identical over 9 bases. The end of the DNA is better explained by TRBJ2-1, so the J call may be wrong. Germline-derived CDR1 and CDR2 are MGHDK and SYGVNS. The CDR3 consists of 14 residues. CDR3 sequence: CASSELAGIDEQFF. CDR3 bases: TGTGCCAGCAGTGAACTAGCGGGAATCGATGAGCAGTTCTTC.

CDR3 sequence: CASSLGQGSYNEQFF. The CDR3, as DNA: TGTGCCAGCAGCCTCGGACAGGGGTCCTACAATGAGCAGTTCTTC. V gene TRBV9 combines with J gene TRBJ2-1; 9 nucleotides align to TRBD1. Germline V lookup: CDR1 SGDLS, CDR2 YYNGEE. The CDR3 runs 15 residues. V lost 4 bases to trimming and J lost 1 base; unmatched junction nucleotides: 3.

The CDR3 protein is CASTPRSGANVLTF. CDR3 in DNA: TGTGCCAGCACCCCCCGGAGTGGGGCCAACGTCCTGACTTTC. This chain uses TRBV28 with TRBJ2-6; D is unclear. Trimming shortened V by 7 bases and J by 3 bases, and 10 bases separated the two germline ends. CDR3 size: 14 residues. Germline V gives CDR1 MDHEN, CDR2 SYDVKM.

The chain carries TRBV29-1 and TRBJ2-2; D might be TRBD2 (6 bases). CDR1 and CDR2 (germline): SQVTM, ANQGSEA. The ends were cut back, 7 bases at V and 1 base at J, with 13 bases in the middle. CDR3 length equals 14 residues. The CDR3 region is CSAGNGRNTGELFF. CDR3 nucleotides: TGCAGCGCCGGGAACGGGAGGAACACCGGGGAGCTGTTTTTT.